The next 19 T cell receptor beta chains were all read from a single sample in a study of Ad26.COV2.S vaccination and SARS-CoV-2 variants. Specified treatment: roughly 19 received Ad26.COV2.S at low or high dose, single or two shots; 5 received placebo; per-sample allocation not given. Collection of the samples took place on day 63 after the first injection of vaccine or placebo. TCRdb keeps only in-frame clones here, not all; method: immunoSEQ multiplex PCR. Among some 240,000 clones listed, around nine tenths were seen once. This sample comprised peripheral blood, obtained in a trial of Ad26.COV2.S vaccine versus placebo. The origin of the receptors is a person between 18 and 65 years old who received the Ad26.COV2.S COVID-19 vaccine or a placebo.

This sequence joins TRBV5-4 and TRBJ2-5; 10 bases align to TRBD2. With 4 bases clipped from V and 3 bases from J, the junction kept 3 bases outside the gene matches. From germline, CDR1 is SGHNT and CDR2 YYREEE (reference sequence). CDR3 size: 14 residues. The CDR3 DNA is TGTGCCAGCAGCCCACTAGCGGGAAAAGAGACCCAGTACTTC. This sequence encodes CASSPLAGKETQYF.

This clone was counted many times. The V gene is TRBV7-2, the J gene TRBJ2-7, with 13 bases aligning to TRBD2. Per the germline V gene, CDR1 is SGHTA and CDR2 is FQGNSA. This CDR3 is 18 amino acids long. V trimming: 2 bases; J trimming: 0 bases; junction bases outside the gene matches: 7. The CDR3 spells CASSLLTSGGPSSYEQYF. The CDR3 bases are TGTGCCAGCAGCTTACTGACTAGCGGGGGGCCTTCCTCCTACGAGCAGTACTTC.

This clone occurred a few times. This chain links TRBV6-4 with TRBJ1-2; TRBD1 agrees at 11 bases. The CDR3 covers 15 residues. After removal of 4 bases from V and 4 bases from J, the junction contained 5 bases not matched to a gene. CDR1 and CDR2 (germline): MRHNA, SNTAGT. The CDR3 DNA reads TGTGCCAGCAGTGCGGACAGGGGGCCGTCCTATGGCTACACCTTC. Encoded protein: CASSADRGPSYGYTF.

This clone showed up just a few times. The rearrangement links TRBV7-9 to TRBJ1-2, with TRBD1 as a possible D gene (5 bases). The germline V and J ends were trimmed by 4 bases and 11 bases, with 14 bases remaining between them. The CDR3 consists of 12 residues. CDR1 is SEHNR, CDR2 FQNEAQ, per germline (reference sequence). CDR3 sequence (DNA): TGTGCCAGCAGCTCGGGGGACCGGGGGTACACCTTC. It translates to CASSSGDRGYTF.

The CDR3 region is CASSLKTNHRYF. The CDR3 DNA reads as TGTGCCAGCAGCTTAAAAACAAATCATCGGTACTTC. J is TRBJ2-7 and V is TRBV7-8; D remains unclear. The CDR3 extends over 12 amino acids. With 2 bases removed from V and 12 bases from J, the gap between germline ends came to 14 bases. Germline V gene sequence: CDR1 SGHVS, CDR2 FQNEAQ.

The CDR3 nucleotides read TGTGCCAGTATGAACAGGGGAGCTTTAGATACGCAGTATTTT. Amino acids: CASMNRGALDTQYF. The chain carries TRBV19 and TRBJ2-3, with 7 nucleotides matching TRBD1. V shed 7 bases and J 5 bases; nucleotides not matched to a gene: 9. CDR3 length: 14 amino acids. Per the germline V gene, CDR1 is LNHDA and CDR2 is SQIVND (reference sequence).

The chain combines TRBV6-5 with TRBJ2-1; 7 bases map to TRBD2. The CDR3 loop spans 13 amino acids. CDR1 and CDR2 from the germline V gene are MNHEY and SVGAGI. J lost 4 bases, V lost 7 bases, and 4 bases had no gene match. In DNA, the CDR3 is TGTGCCAGCAATAGCGGGCAGTACAATGAGCAGTTCTTC. Translating it yields CASNSGQYNEQFF.

J is TRBJ1-5 and V is TRBV19, with TRBD1 matching 11 bases. Unmatched junction bases numbered 12, after V lost 10 bases and J lost 7 bases. Germline-derived CDR1 and CDR2 are LNHDA and SQIVND (reference sequence). The CDR3 is 15 amino acids. DNA for the CDR3: TGTGCCACGCAAACCGGGACAGGGGGGTTCCAGCCCCAGCATTTT. Its protein is CATQTGTGGFQPQHF.

The gene calls are TRBV3-1 (or the pseudogene TRBV3-2) and TRBJ2-7, with a weak D call TRBD2 (5 bases). The CDR3 extends over 13 amino acids. Trimming stripped 4 bases from V and 3 bases from J, with 10 bases between. The germline V gene encodes CDR1 LGHDT and CDR2 YNNKEL (reference sequence). The CDR3, as DNA: TGTGCCAGCAGCCCGGTTAGCGTCTACGAGCAGTACGTC. As protein: CASSPVSVYEQYV.

CDR3 bases: TGTGCCAGCGGACGTAGCGGGTCAGCCTCCTACGAGCAGTACTTC. It codes for CASGRSGSASYEQYF. The chain uses TRBV6-5 and TRBJ2-7; 7 bases are a match to TRBD2. CDR3 length equals 15 residues. Unmatched junction bases numbered 10, after V lost 8 bases and J lost 0 bases. Germline V gene sequence: CDR1 MNHEY, CDR2 SVGAGI.

This chain connects TRBV19 to TRBJ1-5; unclear D gene. The CDR3 is 17 amino acids. CDR1 LNHDA and CDR2 SQIVND come from the germline V gene (reference sequence). V was clipped by 5 bases and J by 0 bases, with 17 bases between them. This chain's CDR3 is CASSHGPGRYSNQPQHF. CDR3 nucleotide sequence: TGTGCCAGTAGTCATGGTCCCGGTCGGTATAGCAATCAGCCCCAGCATTTT.

This clone came up once. The rearrangement joins TRBV11-3 to TRBJ2-6; 9 bases map to TRBD1. The germline V gene has CDR1 SGHNT and CDR2 YENEEA. V was clipped by 5 bases and J by 1 base; unmatched bases: 9. This CDR3 comprises 18 residues. The CDR3 DNA reads TGTGCCAGCAGCCCTGGGACAGGGAAAAGTTCTGGGGCCAACGTCCTGACTTTC. It is translated as CASSPGTGKSSGANVLTF.

The rearrangement joins TRBV5-4 to TRBJ2-3; 9 bases match TRBD2. V trimming: 2 bases; J trimming: 6 bases; junction bases outside the gene matches: 10. This CDR3 is 16 amino acids long. Germline V CDR1 and CDR2: SGHNT, YYREEE (reference sequence). The CDR3: CASSFPSGVSMDTQYF. For the CDR3, the DNA is TGTGCCAGCAGCTTTCCTAGCGGGGTCTCTATGGATACGCAGTATTTT.

V is TRBV11-2 and J is TRBJ2-7, with D perhaps given as TRBD1 or TRBD2 (6 bases each). Germline CDR1 reads SGHAT; CDR2 reads FQNNGV. V shed 1 base and J shed 4 bases, with 11 bases lying between them. CDR3 length: 14 amino acids. The CDR3 DNA sequence: TGTGCCAGCAGCTTAGTGGGGGGCTCTTACGAGCAGTACTTC. Residues: CASSLVGGSYEQYF.

This clone showed up just a few times. This rearrangement joins TRBV9 to TRBJ2-2, with no clear D. Per the germline V gene, CDR1 is SGDLS and CDR2 is YYNGEE. This CDR3 comprises 13 residues. Trimming took off 0 bases at V and 4 bases at J, with 4 bases between the two ends. The DNA for the CDR3 is TGTGCCAGCAGCGTAGACGGCACCGGGGAGCTGTTTTTT. Amino acid sequence: CASSVDGTGELFF.

V is TRBV19 and J is TRBJ2-3, with a tentative D call TRBD1 (5 bases). The CDR3 loop spans 14 amino acids. Germline-derived CDR1 and CDR2 are LNHDA and SQIVND (reference sequence). Between the trimmed V and J ends, which lost 6 bases and 1 base, there was a span of 11 bases. CDR3 nucleotides: TGTGCCAGTAGACAGGCTTGGGGCACAGATACGCAGTATTTT. Translated, it gives CASRQAWGTDTQYF.

The genes are TRBV24-1 and TRBJ2-2; 10 bases are a match to TRBD2. J was trimmed by 6 bases and V by 3 bases; bases with no gene match: 0. Germline CDR1 is KGHDR and CDR2 is SFDVKD. This CDR3 is built from 14 residues. DNA of the CDR3: TGTGCCACCAGTGATCTAGCGGGAGCCGGGGAGCTGTTTTTT. Its translation: CATSDLAGAGELFF.

This clone appeared once. The chain combines TRBV10-3 with TRBJ1-1; 11 bases align to TRBD1. V trimming: 3 bases; J trimming: 3 bases; junction bases outside the gene matches: 3. The CDR3 spans 15 residues. Germline loops: CDR1 ENHRY, CDR2 SYGVKD. The CDR3 DNA reads TGTGCCATCAGTGACAGGGACAGGGGGGACACTGAAGCTTTCTTT. Translating it yields CAISDRDRGDTEAFF.

In DNA form, the CDR3 reads TGTGCCAGCAGATCTAGCGGGAGGGCCGTGGGGGGGGAGCAGTACGTC. This gives the protein CASRSSGRAVGGEQYV. This rearrangement joins TRBV27 to TRBJ2-7, with TRBD2 identical over 12 bases. V lost 6 bases and J lost 7; bases outside the gene matches: 13. The V gene's germline CDR1 is MNHEY and CDR2 SMNVEV (reference sequence). This CDR3 region has 16 residues.